These 26 T cell receptor beta chains were sequenced from one sample in a study of glioma-infiltrating T cells. TCR alpha and beta CDR3 regions were amplified from RNA using iRepertoire nested multiplex PCR. Via MiXCR, TCRdb re-called the multiplex PCR reads, giving one row per CDR3 protein. The repertoire consists of roughly 350,000 distinct CDR3 sequences, with roughly two fifths occurring once and the leading ten covering more than 10%. The sample comprised glioma tissue, nonneoplastic brain tissue, or PBMCs (not recorded which). Every receptor here comes from a human donor with low-grade glioma or glioblastoma, undergoing nonglioma brain surgery, or in good health (not recorded which).

There are a few counts of this clonotype. V gene TRBV12-3 or TRBV12-4 combines with J gene TRBJ1-5, with D possibly TRBD1 on 6 matching bases. Between the trimmed V and J ends, which lost 4 bases and 5 bases, there was a span of 12 bases. The CDR3 is made up of 14 amino acids. The CDR3 protein is CASSSGQFYQPQHF. The CDR3 DNA sequence: TGTGCCAGCAGTTCAGGACAGTTTTATCAGCCCCAGCATTTT.

The chain is built from TRBV20-1 and TRBJ1-2; a possible D gene is TRBD1 (5 bases). The CDR3 length is 13 residues. Germline CDR1 reads DFQATT; CDR2 reads SNEGSKA (reference sequence). V was pared by 3 bases and J by 8 bases, with 16 bases between. The CDR3 protein is CSASSRQRSGYTF. The CDR3 bases are TGCAGTGCTAGTTCGCGACAGAGGAGCGGCTACACCTTC.

V is TRBV28 and J is TRBJ1-5; a possible D gene is TRBD1 (5 bases). Trimming stripped 5 bases from V and 2 bases from J, with 22 bases between. This CDR3 spans 18 amino acids. Germline CDR1 MDHEN, CDR2 SYDVKM. The DNA of the CDR3 is TGTGCCAGCAGTAGTTTGGGACCCGGACGGCCGGGCAATCAGCCCCAGCATTTT. Translating gives CASSSLGPGRPGNQPQHF.

DNA for the CDR3: TGTGCCAGCTCAACACTAGGACGGTCCTCCTACAATGAGCAGTTCTTC. This sequence encodes CASSTLGRSSYNEQFF. The genes are TRBV28 and TRBJ2-1; perhaps TRBD2 as D (5 bases). V was shortened by 8 bases and J by 0 bases, with 17 bases between the two germline ends. The CDR3 covers 16 residues. The germline gives CDR1 MDHEN, CDR2 SYDVKM. The full variable domain, completed using reference TRBV28 and TRBJ2-1, is DVKVTQSSRYLVKRTGEKVFLECVQDMDHENMFWYRQDPGLGLRLIYFSYDVKMKEKGDIPEGYSVSREKKERFSLILESASTNQTSMYLCASSTLGRSSYNEQFFGPGTRLTVL.

The V call is TRBV6-5, the J call TRBJ2-4; 8 bases fit TRBD1. Unmatched junction bases numbered 5, after V lost 5 bases and J lost 2 bases. Germline CDR1 and CDR2: MNHEY and SVGAGI. The CDR3 runs to 15 residues. CDR3 nucleotides: TGTGCCAGCAGTCTGGCAGGGGGCACCAAAAACATTCAGTACTTC. Protein: CASSLAGGTKNIQYF.

Of note for this clonotype: Since a much larger clone is just one base distant, this may be a read error. This chain uses TRBV27 with TRBJ2-1; 7 bases are a match to TRBD2. The length of the CDR3 is 13 residues. Per germline, CDR1 MNHEY and CDR2 SMNVEV (reference sequence). J was trimmed by 7 bases and V by 2 bases; bases with no gene match: 2. The CDR3: CASSLRGVNEQFF. CDR3 nucleotides: TGTGCCAGCAGTTTACGGGGGGTGAATGAGCAGTTCTTC.

This clonotype was seen at least ten times. This chain connects TRBV20-1 to TRBJ1-1; 9 bases agree with TRBD1. Germline CDR1 DFQATT, CDR2 SNEGSKA (reference sequence). This CDR3 contains 13 residues. After removal of 6 bases from V and 4 bases from J, the junction contained 6 bases not matched to a gene. This CDR3 is CSADGTGTTEAFF. The CDR3 bases are TGCAGTGCGGACGGGACAGGGACCACTGAAGCTTTCTTT.

The chain employs TRBV19 and TRBJ1-5; D unresolved. Per germline, CDR1 LNHDA and CDR2 SQIVND (reference sequence). The CDR3 consists of 13 residues. Between the trimmed V and J ends, which lost 0 bases and 7 bases, there was a span of 7 bases. In DNA form, the CDR3 reads TGTGCCAGTAGTATAGAAGGAGGACAGCCCCAGCATTTT. This encodes CASSIEGGQPQHF.

This clonotype was picked up many times. This rearrangement joins TRBV27 to TRBJ2-7; TRBD2 aligns across 7 bases. Germline CDR1 is MNHEY and CDR2 is SMNVEV (reference sequence). CDR3 length: 16 amino acids. The V gene end was trimmed by 3 bases and the J gene end by 4 bases; junction bases not matched to a gene: 12. The CDR3 DNA is TGTGCCAGCAGTTTTCACGGACCGGGAGGCTCATACGAGCAGTACTTC. It specifies CASSFHGPGGSYEQYF.

This chain uses TRBV6-1 with TRBJ2-7, with 8 positions matching TRBD2. Trimming removed 5 bases from V and 5 bases from J; junction bases left unmatched: 14. The CDR3 runs to 16 residues. Germline CDR1 and CDR2: MNHNS and SASEGT. The CDR3 is CASSRQASGSFHEQYF. The CDR3 bases are TGTGCCAGCAGTCGCCAGGCGAGCGGGAGTTTCCACGAGCAGTACTTC.

The genes are TRBV28 and TRBJ2-5, with 9 nucleotides matching TRBD2. Per germline, CDR1 MDHEN and CDR2 SYDVKM. This CDR3 is built from 14 residues. Unmatched junction bases numbered 11, after V lost 6 bases and J lost 9 bases. This CDR3 is CASRSPAGGAAQYF. The CDR3 nucleotides are TGTGCCAGCAGGTCACCTGCGGGGGGGGCGGCCCAGTACTTC. Looking up the rest from reference TRBV28 and TRBJ2-5 gives the full variable domain: DVKVTQSSRYLVKRTGEKVFLECVQDMDHENMFWYRQDPGLGLRLIYFSYDVKMKEKGDIPEGYSVSREKKERFSLILESASTNQTSMYLCASRSPAGGAAQYFGPGTRLLVL.

This clonotype appeared many times. V gene TRBV6-1 combines with J gene TRBJ2-7, with D hard to call. This CDR3 has 15 residues. The germline CDR1 and CDR2 sequences are MNHNS and SASEGT. Trimming pared 3 bases from V and 0 bases from J, leaving 12 bases between. The CDR3, as DNA: TGTGCCAGCAGTGAGACCGTAGATAGCTCCTACGAGCAGTACTTC. Translated, it gives CASSETVDSSYEQYF.

This clonotype has a count of ten or more. The V and J genes are TRBV28 and TRBJ1-1; the D is unclear. CDR1 is MDHEN, CDR2 SYDVKM, per germline. V lost 6 bases to trimming and J lost 3 bases, with 17 bases between them. This CDR3 spans 15 amino acids. The CDR3 nucleotides are TGTGCCAGCAGGATTCCCTCCGGGGTGGACACTGAAGCTTTCTTT. Its translation is CASRIPSGVDTEAFF. Complete variable domain (other parts from reference TRBV28 and TRBJ1-1): DVKVTQSSRYLVKRTGEKVFLECVQDMDHENMFWYRQDPGLGLRLIYFSYDVKMKEKGDIPEGYSVSREKKERFSLILESASTNQTSMYLCASRIPSGVDTEAFFGQGTRLTVV.

About this clonotype: It is likely a read error, because the conserved phenylalanine at the end of the CDR3 is missing. J is TRBJ2-1 and V is TRBV7-2; D may match TRBD1 or TRBD2 (5 bases each). The germline V and J ends were trimmed by 5 bases and 4 bases, with 9 bases remaining between them. The CDR3 extends over 13 amino acids. Germline values: CDR1 SGHTA, CDR2 FQGNSA. The CDR3 here is CASSRGLYNEQFS. The CDR3 coding sequence is TGTGCCAGCAGCCGGGGCCTTTACAATGAGCAGTTCTCC.

This clonotype has only a few counts. The chain couples TRBV29-1 to TRBJ2-7, with 9 bases fitting TRBD1. With 6 bases clipped from V and 5 bases from J, the junction kept 11 bases outside the gene matches. CDR3 length: 14 amino acids. Germline values: CDR1 SQVTM, CDR2 ANQGSEA. The CDR3 region has the DNA TGCAGCGTCCAACCACAGGGGGCGCGGGACGAGCAGTACTTC. This sequence encodes CSVQPQGARDEQYF.

This clonotype occurred a few times. A clone one base away is much larger, so this may be a read error. The V call is TRBV6-5, the J call TRBJ2-7; 7 bases are a match to TRBD2. The better agreement between TRBJ2-1 and the DNA end casts doubt on the J call. The germline CDR1 and CDR2 sequences are MNHEY and SVGAGI. The CDR3 consists of 16 residues. The CDR3 spells CASSYSVPAGNYEQFF. CDR3 coding DNA: TGTGCCAGCAGTTACTCGGTTCCAGCGGGAAACTACGAGCAGTTCTTC.

About this clonotype: This could be a read error, since a much larger clone is one nucleotide away. V is TRBV20-1 and J is TRBJ2-3; D uncertain. The CDR3 is made up of 14 amino acids. Germline CDR1 and CDR2: DFQATT and SNEGSKA (reference sequence). Between the trimmed V and J ends, which lost 6 bases and 0 bases, there was a span of 13 bases. CDR3 amino acids: CSAAFAVSTDTQYF. The DNA for the CDR3 is TGCAGTGCCGCCTTCGCGGTTAGCACAGATACGCAGTATTTT.

This clonotype has more than one count but fewer than ten. CDR3 in amino acids: CASSSGLAGLQYF. CDR3 sequence (DNA): TGCGCCAGCAGCTCCGGACTAGCGGGTTTGCAGTACTTC. V usage is TRBV5-1 and J usage is TRBJ2-7; 11 bases align to TRBD2. The CDR3 has 13 amino acids. After removal of 3 bases from V and 9 bases from J, the junction contained 5 bases not matched to a gene. Per germline, CDR1 SGHRS and CDR2 YFSETQ.

The genes are TRBV20-1 and TRBJ2-6; the D is unclear. The V gene's germline CDR1 is DFQATT and CDR2 SNEGSKA (reference sequence). The CDR3 has 14 amino acids. Between the trimmed V and J ends, which lost 5 bases and 2 bases, there was a span of 10 bases. CDR3: CSAPSVPGANVLTF. CDR3 nucleotide sequence: TGCAGTGCTCCCTCGGTCCCTGGGGCCAACGTCCTGACTTTC.

Points on this clonotype: A much bigger clone sits one base away, suggesting this may be a read error. The chain links TRBV6-1 to TRBJ2-3, with 14 bases aligning to TRBD2. CDR3 length: 17 residues. Germline V gene sequence: CDR1 MNHNS, CDR2 SASEGT. CDR3: CASSELTSGRAVDTKYF. CDR3 in DNA: TGTGCCAGCAGTGAGCTGACTAGCGGGAGGGCCGTGGATACGAAGTATTTT.

This clonotype was found many times. The V call is TRBV27, the J call TRBJ2-1, with TRBD2 identical over 13 bases. Germline V lookup: CDR1 MNHEY, CDR2 SMNVEV (reference sequence). With V trimmed by 6 bases and J by 7 bases, 6 bases remained unmatched. The CDR3 runs to 15 residues. The CDR3 here is CASSTGTSGKNEQFF. As DNA, the CDR3 is TGTGCCAGCAGCACAGGGACTAGCGGGAAAAATGAGCAGTTCTTC.

This clonotype showed up just a few times. The chain combines TRBV6-2 or TRBV6-3 with TRBJ2-3, with 9 bases fitting TRBD2. Unmatched junction bases numbered 3, after V lost 4 bases and J lost 1 base. The germline gives CDR1 MNHEY, CDR2 SVGEGT. The CDR3 has 15 amino acids. The CDR3 sequence is CASSFAGGRTDTQYF. DNA for the CDR3: TGTGCCAGCAGTTTCGCGGGAGGGCGCACAGATACGCAGTATTTT.

The rearrangement uses TRBV4-1 and TRBJ1-5, with 9 nucleotides matching TRBD1. Germline values: CDR1 MGHRA, CDR2 YSYEKL. The V and J ends lost 4 bases and 7 bases, in that order; junction bases with no gene match: 11. The CDR3 length is 16 residues. The CDR3 nucleotides are TGCGCCAGCAGCCCGGACAGGGGCCCTCTATCCCAGCCCCAGCATTTT. This gives the protein CASSPDRGPLSQPQHF.

This clonotype occurred a few times. This chain links TRBV27 with TRBJ2-2; D is unresolved. Trimming removed 3 bases from V and 4 bases from J, with 6 bases in between. The CDR3 consists of 13 residues. CDR1 and CDR2 from the germline V gene are MNHEY and SMNVEV (reference sequence). The CDR3 DNA sequence: TGTGCCAGCAGTTTTTGGAGCACCGGGGAGCTGTTTTTT. Its protein is CASSFWSTGELFF.

This clonotype was counted ten times or more. The V gene is TRBV2, the J gene TRBJ1-5; D is unresolved. Trimming took off 5 bases at V and 0 bases at J, with 11 bases between the two ends. CDR3 length: 15 amino acids. Germline values: CDR1 SNHLY, CDR2 FYNNEI. The CDR3 loop reads CASSLQSVSNQPQHF. As DNA, the CDR3 is TGTGCCAGCAGTTTGCAGTCAGTTAGCAATCAGCCCCAGCATTTT. The full variable domain, its missing parts supplied by reference TRBV2 and TRBJ1-5, is EPEVTQTPSHQVTQMGQEVILRCVPISNHLYFYWYRQILGQKVEFLVSFYNNEISEKSEIFDDQFSVERPDGSNFTLKIRSTKLEDSAMYFCASSLQSVSNQPQHFGDGTRLSIL.

This clonotype was seen ten or more times. J is TRBJ2-3 and V is TRBV20-1, with a possible D match to TRBD2 (6 bases). The CDR3 has 13 residues. Looked up from germline, CDR1 is DFQATT and CDR2 is SNEGSKA (reference sequence). Between the trimmed V and J ends, which lost 5 bases and 2 bases, there was a span of 11 bases. Here the CDR3 reads CSAWASDTDTQYF. The CDR3 DNA follows: TGCAGTGCTTGGGCTAGCGACACAGATACGCAGTATTTT.